The rows below give T cell receptor beta chains drawn from one sample of a study of shared clonotypes between healthy human individuals. Libraries were prepared by immunoSEQ multiplex PCR; TCRdb keeps only in-frame clonotypes and omits some of them. The sample gives some 1,400,000 clones, more than 95% of which show up once; approximately 1.1% is in the top ten. Sequenced sample: naive CD4+ T cells sorted from blood. The source of these receptors is a man younger than 40 in good health. Each CDR3 is given without its conserved first and last residue.

j_call,v_call,cdr3_aa
TRBJ2-7,TRBV6-5,ASSGLAGSYEQY
TRBJ2-7,TRBV2,AIDRDLFTYEQY
TRBJ2-1,TRBV18,ASSHSISSYNEQF
TRBJ2-7,TRBV20-1,SAAFLEQY
TRBJ2-1,TRBV2,ASSEVVSYNEQF
TRBJ2-6,TRBV4-1,ASSQVATESSGANVLT
TRBJ2-3,TRBV7-9,ASSRRPGGDTQY
TRBJ1-4,TRBV28,ASSLGPGRGDEKLF
TRBJ2-4,TRBV28,ASSFRGLIAKNIQY
TRBJ1-1,TRBV4-3,ASSLTPDTEAF
TRBJ2-3,TRBV11-2,ASSLVGGLAPDTQY
TRBJ2-1,TRBV10-3,AISEDSGHEQF
TRBJ2-7,TRBV15,ATSRAPSYEQY
TRBJ2-2,TRBV18,ASSLVQRWGTGELF
TRBJ2-1,TRBV28,ASRQMGTATNNEQF
TRBJ2-7,TRBV6-9,ASSAKYEQY
TRBJ2-3,TRBV27,ASSLPGLGVVGTQY
TRBJ2-2,TRBV2,ASSEVVGSTGELF
TRBJ2-3,TRBV28,ASKTGDTQY
TRBJ2-1,TRBV7-2,ASSLGVSRGDEQF
TRBJ2-2,TRBV19,ASSIGLGRKNTGELF
TRBJ2-7,TRBV6-1,ASMTREDSYEQY
TRBJ2-3,TRBV4-1,ASSRPGRGTDTQY
TRBJ2-1,TRBV9,ASSADLGIGNEQF
TRBJ2-1,TRBV5-1,ASSLGTVNEQF
TRBJ2-7,TRBV2,ASSAGTTEYSYEQY
TRBJ2-1,TRBV7-9,ASSSRGPEQF
TRBJ2-1,TRBV15,ATSREGGQYNEQF
TRBJ2-1,TRBV6-5,ASSPMWGSYNEQF
TRBJ2-5,TRBV6-6,ASSYAGQGEETQY
TRBJ2-7,TRBV10-2,ASSVSGGPYEQY